The entry that follows covers one T cell receptor (beta chain) sequence. Deletions cut 6 bases from V and 4 bases from J, with 22 bases between. This CDR3 is built from 16 residues. Germline V gene sequence: CDR1 LNHDA, CDR2 SQIVND (reference sequence). Repertoires were generated with immunoSEQ multiplex PCR, while TCRdb's copy carries only in-frame clones and drops some. The sample contains roughly 250,000 clones, under 85% of which appear only once. The data derive from a study of blood T cell repertoires in COVID-19. Whole-study context: Sources were T cells, B-cell-depleted T cells, or PBMCs; the material itself was cDNA or gDNA.

Sequencing was performed on peripheral blood. The clonotype comes from a human donor with COVID-19, enrolled during active disease. The donor label of this sample is uncertain. V is TRBV19 and J is TRBJ2-7; maybe TRBD1 (6 bases). The CDR3: CASSSDTGSPPYEQYF. The CDR3 coding sequence is TGTGCCAGTAGCTCCGACACAGGGTCCCCCCCTTACGAGCAGTACTTC.